A selection of T cell receptor beta chains follows, all from one sample in a study of OX40 agonist ivuxolimab in advanced cancers. Libraries were prepared by immunoSEQ multiplex PCR; TCRdb keeps only in-frame clonotypes and omits some of them. The sample contains more than 65,000 clones, 88% of which appear only once. Sequenced here: CD4+ or CD8+ T cells sorted from blood, sampled in a trial of the OX40 agonist ivuxolimab. These receptors were taken from an adult with an advanced solid tumor such as melanoma, head and neck, liver or kidney cancer. CDR3s include the opening cysteine and the closing phenylalanine or tryptophan. D genes are given only for firm matches. Some rows have no size entry. The others give once, few or many, or a class for an expanded clone.

NA,TRBJ1-5,NA,TRBV7-8,TGTGCCAGCAGCCCGGCCGGGAGCAATCAGCCCCAGCATTTT,CASSPAGSNQPQHF
NA,TRBJ1-4,TRBD1,TRBV6-6,TGTGCCAGCAGTTACTCGAGACAGGGTAGTGAAAAACTGTTTTTT,CASSYSRQGSEKLFF
NA,TRBJ1-1,NA,TRBV18,TGTGCCAGCTCCCAGGGCATCGACACTGAAGCTTTCTTT,CASSQGIDTEAFF
NA,TRBJ2-1,TRBD2,TRBV2,TGTGCCAGCAGTGAGGGAGCGGGGGTATTCAATGAGCAGTTCTTC,CASSEGAGVFNEQFF
NA,TRBJ2-1,TRBD2,TRBV5-1,TGCGCCAGCAGCTTGCGGCTAGCGGGGGCGGGTGAGCAGTTCTTC,CASSLRLAGAGEQFF
once,TRBJ2-2,NA,TRBV10-3,TGTGCCATCAGTGATTTCCCGGGACTGGATATCAAGACGAACACCGGGGAGCTGTTTTTT,CAISDFPGLDIKTNTGELFF
few,TRBJ2-7,NA,TRBV9,TGTGCCAGCAGCGTAGACATGACTAGTCAGGAGCAGTACTTC,CASSVDMTSQEQYF
NA,TRBJ2-5,TRBD2,TRBV18,TGTGCCAGCTCACCATCCGGGGGGGGCGTGGAGACCCAGTACTTC,CASSPSGGGVETQYF
NA,TRBJ2-7,NA,TRBV5-1,TGCGCCAGCAGCTTGGGACGGAGCTCCTACGAGCAGTACTTC,CASSLGRSSYEQYF
NA,TRBJ2-1,NA,TRBV7-2,TGTGCCAGCAGCTTAGTACAGTACAATGAGCAGTTCTTC,CASSLVQYNEQFF
NA,TRBJ2-4,TRBD2,TRBV5-1,TGCGCCAGCAGCTTGGTAGCGGGGGGCGGAGGCAAAAACATTCAGTACTTC,CASSLVAGGGGKNIQYF
NA,TRBJ2-1,TRBD2,TRBV10-2,TGCGCCAGCAAACTAGCGGGAGGCTACAATGAGCAGTTCTTC,CASKLAGGYNEQFF
NA,TRBJ1-5,TRBD1,TRBV6-6,TGTGCCAGCAGGCTGGACAGGGGGAATCAGCCCCAGCATTTT,CASRLDRGNQPQHF
NA,TRBJ2-7,TRBD2,TRBV29-1,TGCAGCGTTGGCGGGAGGTGGGTCGAGCAGTACTTC,CSVGGRWVEQYF
once,TRBJ1-1,NA,TRBV5-1,TGCGCCAGCAGCTTTCTGGTACCCGACGGGACTGAAGCTTTCTTT,CASSFLVPDGTEAFF
NA,TRBJ1-5,NA,TRBV6-6,TGTGCCAGCAGTCACAGGCGAGGAGAAAATCAGCCCCAGCATTTT,CASSHRRGENQPQHF
once,TRBJ1-2,TRBD1,TRBV4-3,TGCGCCAGCAGCCGATCGCTGACAGGGGGCTATGGCTACACCTTC,CASSRSLTGGYGYTF
NA,TRBJ2-1,TRBD2,TRBV5-1,TGCGCCAGCAGCCCGGACCAAAGCCTGGGAGGGGTCCCCAACAATGAGCAGTTCTTC,CASSPDQSLGGVPNNEQFF
NA,TRBJ1-4,NA,TRBV6-1,TGTGCCAGCAGTGGGGCCGGACTGGCAGAAAAACTGTTTTTT,CASSGAGLAEKLFF
NA,TRBJ1-5,TRBD1,TRBV18,TGTGCCAGCTCCCAGGACAGGGTTCGCAATCAGCCCCAGCATTTT,CASSQDRVRNQPQHF
once,TRBJ1-2,NA,TRBV15,TGTGCCACCAGCAGAGCTGGGTCTGGGGCTAACTATGGCTACACCTTC,CATSRAGSGANYGYTF
NA,TRBJ2-7,TRBD1,TRBV19,TGTGCCAGTAGACCGGGACAGGGGGCCTACGAGCAGTACTTC,CASRPGQGAYEQYF
NA,TRBJ1-2,TRBD1,TRBV7-8,TGTGCCAGCAGCTTAGGGGGACAGGGGATGTACACCTTC,CASSLGGQGMYTF
NA,TRBJ2-3,TRBD1,TRBV4-2,TGTGCCAGCAGCCCTCAGGACAGGACAGATACGCAGTATTTT,CASSPQDRTDTQYF
NA,TRBJ1-2,TRBD1,TRBV5-1,TGCGCCAGCAGCACTCAGACAGGGGTGGCCTATGGCTACACCTTC,CASSTQTGVAYGYTF
NA,TRBJ2-7,NA,TRBV5-8,TGTGCCAGCAGCTTGGTTTACCCGACAGCCTACGAGCAGTACTTC,CASSLVYPTAYEQYF
NA,TRBJ2-5,NA,TRBV29-1,TGCAGCGTGGGGGTCATAGGTAAAGGAGAGACCCAGTACTTC,CSVGVIGKGETQYF
NA,TRBJ1-2,NA,TRBV11-2,TGTGCCAGCAGCTTAGCCGCCGCCAGGACTTCCTATGGCTACACCTTC,CASSLAAARTSYGYTF
once,TRBJ2-1,NA,TRBV2,TGTGCCAGCAACGTCCTTAACAATGAGCAGTTCTTC,CASNVLNNEQFF
NA,TRBJ2-1,NA,TRBV10-2,TGCGCCACCAAAGGGGTCGGGCTACCAAGCTCCTACAATGAGCAGTTCTTC,CATKGVGLPSSYNEQFF
NA,TRBJ1-2,NA,TRBV27,TGTGCCAGCAGTTTACGGGGGGCGAGCTATGGCTACACCTTC,CASSLRGASYGYTF
NA,TRBJ1-2,NA,TRBV30,TGTGCCTGGAGCAGGGACCCGGGAGGCTACACCTTC,CAWSRDPGGYTF
NA,TRBJ1-2,NA,TRBV5-1,TGCGCCAGCAGCTTGGCACCCGTCGCGTCCTATGGCTACACCTTC,CASSLAPVASYGYTF
NA,TRBJ2-1,TRBD2,TRBV14,TGTGCCAGCAGACCGGGACTAGCGGGAGGAAGGGTGGGGAATGAGCAGTTCTTC,CASRPGLAGGRVGNEQFF
few,TRBJ1-3,NA,TRBV5-5,TGTGCCAGCAGCTTGTTCAGGGCGGCTGGAAACACCATATATTTT,CASSLFRAAGNTIYF
NA,TRBJ2-5,TRBD2,TRBV19,TGTGCCAGTACTTCCGGGGGGCAAGAGACCCAGTACTTC,CASTSGGQETQYF
NA,TRBJ2-7,NA,TRBV2,TGTGCCAGCAGGACCCAAGGGGCGGGAGAGCAGTACTTC,CASRTQGAGEQYF
NA,TRBJ2-7,NA,TRBV11-2,TGTGCCAGCAGGCGGGCCGGGCGGGGCCCCTACGAGCAGTACTTC,CASRRAGRGPYEQYF
once,TRBJ2-1,NA,TRBV15,TGTGCCACCAGCAGAAACAATGAGCAGTTCTTC,CATSRNNEQFF
NA,TRBJ2-3,NA,TRBV18,TGTGCCAGCTCACCACCTACTATGGCAGATACGCAGTATTTT,CASSPPTMADTQYF
NA,TRBJ1-2,NA,TRBV5-1,TGCGCCAGCAGCTTGGCCTGGCAGGGATTTGGCTACACCTTC,CASSLAWQGFGYTF